Sequencing of this TCR beta chain was carried out in a study of T cell changes during pregnancy in multiple sclerosis (dated by TCRdb to between 2018 and 2021). With regard to the full study: Changes in the T cell repertoire over the course of pregnancy were examined in this study in women with multiple sclerosis.

The CDR3 has 14 amino acids, counting the end cysteine and phenylalanine. Of the read, only the CDR3 DNA is kept; its 42 bases are in frame from base 1. Based on the germline V gene, the CDR1 and CDR2 sequences are MNHEY and SVGAGI. V drops 6 bases and J drops 7 bases, leaving 18 bases in between. Library preparation employed the immunoSEQ multiplex PCR assay. In its TCRdb copy, this immuneACCESS table keeps in-frame sequences only and misses some clones. Where compared with another copy, unresolved V genes explain less than half of these, and the others have no known cause. The sample includes about 59,000 clones, with about 90% observed a single time. The ten biggest clones cover 0.89% of the sample. Concerning this clone itself: Its recognized antigen is unknown. No base quality values were provided; no much bigger clone lies one nucleotide off.

Sequenced here: peripheral blood, sampled in the first trimester of pregnancy. This clonotype originated in a female donor in good health, enrolled as a control in a pregnancy study. The sequence joins TRBV6-5 to TRBJ1-1; D gene: possibly TRBD1, on 6 matching bases. The DNA reads TGTGCCAGCAGAAAACCGGGGGGGGCCGATGAAGCTTTCTTT. This is translated as CASRKPGGADEAFF.